The 27 T cell receptor beta chains below were found in one sample sequenced in a study of cytomegalovirus exposure and HLA in healthy donors. 13 Jbeta primers and 60 Vbeta primers were used for the PCR. Some clones are missing from TCRdb's copy, which holds only in-frame ones; the method was immunoSEQ multiplex PCR. The sample has around 160,000 clones, 75% to 80% seen once. The sequencing input was PBMCs. Receptors originate from a man aged 50 to 59 in good health and CMV-seropositive.

This clone appeared once. This chain links TRBV27 with TRBJ2-3; 7 nucleotides match TRBD2. With V trimmed by 5 bases and J by 3 bases, 5 bases remained unmatched. Germline CDR1 MNHEY, CDR2 SMNVEV (reference sequence). The length of the CDR3 is 14 residues. Here the CDR3 DNA reads TGTGCCAGCAGTCAAGCGCGGGGGACAGATACGCAGTATTTT. Amino acids: CASSQARGTDTQYF.

The chain carries TRBV6-1 and TRBJ2-2; tentatively, D is TRBD1 (5 bases). Trimming left V 3 bases short and J 1 base short, with 18 bases between. From germline, CDR1 is MNHNS and CDR2 SASEGT. CDR3 size: 18 residues. The CDR3 is CASSDRRQFFLNTGELFF. In DNA form, the CDR3 reads TGTGCCAGCAGTGATAGAAGACAGTTTTTTTTGAACACCGGGGAGCTGTTTTTT.

The chain is built from TRBV4-3 and TRBJ1-2; 7 bases agree with TRBD1. V shed 1 base and J 5 bases; nucleotides not matched to a gene: 10. Germline-derived CDR1 and CDR2 are LGHNA and YSLEER. The CDR3 runs 16 residues. CDR3 residues: CASSQGGTEGLYGYTF. The CDR3 nucleotides read TGCGCCAGCAGCCAAGGCGGGACAGAGGGGTTGTATGGCTACACCTTC.

The chain is built from TRBV6-7 and TRBJ2-7, with TRBD2 matching over 9 bases. TRBV6-7 is treated as an ORF (open reading frame) with a function not yet certain. This CDR3 region has 15 residues. The J segment lost 2 bases and the V segment lost 4 bases, leaving 6 bases of the junction unmatched. The chain's CDR3 is CASSFASGVTYEQYF. The CDR3 DNA sequence: TGTGCCAGCAGTTTTGCTAGCGGGGTTACCTACGAGCAGTACTTC.

V gene TRBV14 combines with J gene TRBJ2-7, with D perhaps TRBD2 (5 bases). The CDR3 totals 14 residues. The germline V and J ends were trimmed by 0 bases and 3 bases, with 9 bases remaining between them. Per germline, CDR1 SGHDN and CDR2 FVKESK. The CDR3 coding sequence is TGTGCCAGCAGCCAAGAAGTCGAGGGCTACGAGCAGTACTTC. Translation: CASSQEVEGYEQYF.

A few counts support this clone. The chain uses TRBV4-3 and TRBJ1-2, with D maybe TRBD1 (6 bases). Trimming took off 3 bases at V and 8 bases at J, with 19 bases between the two ends. The CDR3 is 15 residues long. Germline V lookup: CDR1 LGHNA, CDR2 YSLEER. The CDR3, as DNA: TGCGCCAGCAGCCAGGTCGGACAGCTTCAAAGCGGCTACACCTTC. Its translation is CASSQVGQLQSGYTF.

J is TRBJ1-1 and V is TRBV28; D perhaps matches TRBD1 (6 bases). Germline CDR1 is MDHEN and CDR2 is SYDVKM. This CDR3 has 15 residues. V was clipped by 3 bases and J by 1 base, with 12 bases between them. This CDR3 is CASSFGGARNTEAFF. CDR3 in DNA: TGTGCCAGCAGTTTTGGGGGGGCTCGGAACACTGAAGCTTTCTTT.

The gene calls are TRBV5-6 and TRBJ2-6; a possible D gene is TRBD1 (5 bases). The germline gives CDR1 SGHDT, CDR2 YYEEEE. The CDR3 totals 18 residues. Between the trimmed V and J ends, which lost 4 bases and 0 bases, there was a span of 17 bases. For the CDR3, the DNA is TGTGCCAGCAGCCAGAACGGCAGGGCCCCCTCTGGGGCCAACGTCCTGACTTTC. This gives the protein CASSQNGRAPSGANVLTF.

This clone was seen a few times. V gene TRBV2 combines with J gene TRBJ2-3; 10 nucleotides line up with TRBD2. This CDR3 has 16 amino acids. Germline CDR1 reads SNHLY; CDR2 reads FYNNEI. J lost 1 base, V lost 5 bases, and 6 bases had no gene match. The CDR3 loop reads CASSNSGTSGTDTQYF. As DNA, the CDR3 is TGTGCCAGCAGTAACTCCGGGACTAGCGGCACAGATACGCAGTATTTT.

The rearrangement links TRBV5-6 to TRBJ2-5, with 8 bases fitting TRBD1. The CDR3 has 14 residues. Trimming took 2 bases from V and 2 from J; bases not matched to a gene: 2. The germline V gene has CDR1 SGHDT and CDR2 YYEEEE. CDR3 coding DNA: TGTGCCAGCAGCTTAGGGACAGGTCAAGAGACCCAGTACTTC. Translated: CASSLGTGQETQYF.

The rearrangement joins TRBV19 to TRBJ1-1; D is ambiguous. CDR1 and CDR2 (germline): LNHDA, SQIVND (reference sequence). CDR3 length equals 14 residues. Trimming left V 7 bases short and J 1 base short, with 13 bases between. DNA of the CDR3: TGTGCCAGTATTCAAATCCGGGGGAACACTGAAGCTTTCTTT. This encodes CASIQIRGNTEAFF.

The V gene is TRBV2, the J gene TRBJ1-5; 10 positions agree with TRBD1. Looked up from germline, CDR1 is SNHLY and CDR2 is FYNNEI. This CDR3 is built from 17 residues. With V trimmed by 6 bases and J by 0 bases, 8 bases remained unmatched. As DNA, the CDR3 is TGTGCCAGCAGGACACTGGACAGGGGGTTTAGCAATCAGCCCCAGCATTTT. This codes for CASRTLDRGFSNQPQHF.

The chain carries TRBV23-1 and TRBJ1-4; no firm D call. TRBV23-1 counts as an open reading frame of uncertain function. V was clipped by 5 bases and J by 8 bases, with 18 bases between them. The CDR3 is 15 amino acids. CDR3 residues: CASSRCEVRGEKLFF. Here the CDR3 DNA reads TGCGCCAGCAGTAGGTGTGAAGTACGAGGGGAAAAACTGTTTTTT.

This rearrangement joins TRBV9 to TRBJ2-1; TRBD2 might be the D (6 bases). The CDR3 has 16 residues. Deletions cut 0 bases from V and 5 bases from J, with 15 bases between. Germline V gene sequence: CDR1 SGDLS, CDR2 YYNGEE. As DNA, the CDR3 is TGTGCCAGCAGCGTAGGCGGGGTCCTCCTTGACAATGAGCAGTTCTTC. It specifies CASSVGGVLLDNEQFF.

This clone was seen a few times. The genes are TRBV5-1 and TRBJ2-3; the match to TRBD1 covers 9 bases. The length of the CDR3 is 19 residues. Trimming at V came to 2 bases and at J to 1 base, leaving 14 bases not matched to a gene. Germline V gene sequence: CDR1 SGHRS, CDR2 YFSETQ. The DNA of the CDR3 is TGCGCCAGCAGCTTAACCCGCGTTGGGACAGGGACCCGCACAGATACGCAGTATTTT. Translation: CASSLTRVGTGTRTDTQYF.

The genes are TRBV2 and TRBJ2-5, with D perhaps TRBD2 (7 bases). CDR3 length: 15 residues. Germline V CDR1 and CDR2: SNHLY, FYNNEI. V was cut by 3 bases and J by 5 bases, with 16 bases left in between. The CDR3 spells CASSEVRGRLETQYF. DNA for the CDR3: TGTGCCAGCAGTGAGGTGCGGGGGCGGTTGGAGACCCAGTACTTC.

V and J are TRBV4-1 and TRBJ2-3; 12 positions agree with TRBD2. The germline CDR1 and CDR2 sequences are MGHRA and YSYEKL. Unmatched junction bases numbered 5, after V lost 4 bases and J lost 6 bases. This CDR3 spans 15 amino acids. The CDR3 DNA reads TGCGCCAGCAGCCCTAGCGGGGGGGCTATCGATACGCAGTATTTT. Translating it yields CASSPSGGAIDTQYF.

The rearrangement joins TRBV5-4 to TRBJ2-7, with TRBD2 matching 12 bases. Looked up from germline, CDR1 is SGHNT and CDR2 is YYREEE (reference sequence). The CDR3 runs to 15 residues. V lost 5 bases, J lost 2 bases, and 5 bases stayed unmatched. In nucleotides, the CDR3 is TGTGCCAGCAGGGGAACTAGCGGGGGGACCTACGAGCAGTACTTC. It translates to CASRGTSGGTYEQYF.

The chain joins TRBV2 to TRBJ1-1; D is possibly TRBD1 (6 bases). Trimming took 10 bases from V and 0 from J, leaving 18 bases between them. This CDR3 contains 15 residues. Looked up from germline, CDR1 is SNHLY and CDR2 is FYNNEI. CDR3 sequence: CANKGPRGMNTEAFF. The CDR3 DNA reads as TGTGCCAACAAGGGACCAAGGGGGATGAACACTGAAGCTTTCTTT.

This clone was counted only a few times. The chain is built from TRBV10-3 and TRBJ1-5, with D unclear. CDR3 length: 13 residues. Germline V gives CDR1 ENHRY, CDR2 SYGVKD. With 10 bases removed from V and 0 bases from J, the gap between germline ends came to 10 bases. The CDR3 coding sequence is TGTGCCAATAGGGAGGATAGCAATCAGCCCCAGCATTTT. This translates into CANREDSNQPQHF.

CDR3 protein: CASSSGQGTPDTQYF. The CDR3 DNA sequence: TGTGCCAGCAGCTCAGGACAGGGTACCCCAGATACGCAGTATTTT. This sequence joins TRBV7-9 and TRBJ2-3; 8 bases are a match to TRBD1. CDR1 and CDR2 from the germline V gene are SEHNR and FQNEAQ (reference sequence). This CDR3 comprises 15 residues. V was clipped by 4 bases and J by 4 bases; unmatched bases: 7. Combining the CDR3 with reference TRBV7-9 and TRBJ2-3 gives the whole variable domain DTGVSQNPRHKITKRGQNVTFRCDPISEHNRLYWYRQTLGQGPEFLTYFQNEAQLEKSRLLSDRFSAERPKGSFSTLEIQRTEQGDSAMYLCASSSGQGTPDTQYFGPGTRLTVL.

The chain is built from TRBV7-2 and TRBJ2-5; 12 nucleotides line up with TRBD1. After removal of 1 base from V and 5 bases from J, the junction contained 5 bases not matched to a gene. The CDR3 spans 16 residues. CDR1 and CDR2 (germline): SGHTA, FQGNSA. The CDR3 nucleotides read TGTGCCAGCAGCTTAGTCCGGGACAGGGGGCGCGAGACCCAGTACTTC. Protein: CASSLVRDRGRETQYF.

The genes are TRBV5-1 and TRBJ2-3; TRBD2 agrees at 10 bases. J lost 4 bases, V lost 5 bases, and 4 bases had no gene match. CDR1 is SGHRS and CDR2 is YFSETQ in the germline V gene. This CDR3 contains 14 residues. The CDR3 protein is CASRSGGAADTQYF. CDR3 nucleotide sequence: TGCGCCAGCAGGAGCGGGGGGGCCGCAGATACGCAGTATTTT.

V is TRBV15 and J is TRBJ1-1; no firm D call. Germline CDR1 and CDR2: LNHNV and YYDKDF (reference sequence). CDR3 length: 15 amino acids. Trimming took 1 base from V and 2 from J, leaving 11 bases between them. CDR3 sequence reads: CATSRARGGNTEAFF. The DNA for the CDR3 is TGTGCCACCAGCAGAGCCCGCGGCGGCAACACTGAAGCTTTCTTT.

CDR3 bases: TGTGCCAGCAGTTTACGTGGCGGGGGGGCCTTAGAGCAGTTCTTC. This codes for CASSLRGGGALEQFF. The chain combines TRBV27 with TRBJ2-1, with 9 positions matching TRBD2. Per the germline V gene, CDR1 is MNHEY and CDR2 is SMNVEV (reference sequence). The CDR3 is 15 residues long. The ends lost 2 bases at V and 10 bases at J; junction bases unmatched: 9.

In its sample, this clone was seen a few times. The V gene is TRBV29-1, the J gene TRBJ1-1, with D tentatively TRBD1 (5 bases). CDR1 is SQVTM and CDR2 is ANQGSEA in the germline V gene. The CDR3 consists of 12 residues. Trimming cost V 6 bases and J 4 bases, with 12 bases left between them. The CDR3 spells CSVGDGFTEAFF. The CDR3 DNA reads TGCAGCGTAGGGGATGGGTTCACTGAAGCTTTCTTT.

This chain uses TRBV29-1 with TRBJ2-7, with 7 bases fitting TRBD2. The CDR3 runs to 14 residues. CDR1 is SQVTM and CDR2 is ANQGSEA in the germline V gene. The V and J ends lost 7 bases and 0 bases, in that order; junction bases with no gene match: 9. CDR3 amino acids: CSAAPSGSSYEQYF. For the CDR3, the DNA is TGCAGCGCCGCCCCTAGCGGAAGCTCCTACGAGCAGTACTTC.